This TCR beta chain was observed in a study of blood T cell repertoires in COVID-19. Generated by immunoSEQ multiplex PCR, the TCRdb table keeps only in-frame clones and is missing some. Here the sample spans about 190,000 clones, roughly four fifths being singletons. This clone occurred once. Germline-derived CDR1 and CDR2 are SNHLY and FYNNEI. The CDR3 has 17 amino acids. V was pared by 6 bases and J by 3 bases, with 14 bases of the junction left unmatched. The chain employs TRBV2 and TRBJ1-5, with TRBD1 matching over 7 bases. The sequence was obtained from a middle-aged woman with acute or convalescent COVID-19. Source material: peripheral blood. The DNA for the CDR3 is TGTGCCAGCAGCCTTGGGCAGGGGGTTTCGTTCAATCAGCCCCAGCATTTT. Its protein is CASSLGQGVSFNQPQHF.